The 17 T cell receptor beta chains presented below share a single source sample, sequenced in a study of blood T cell repertoires in COVID-19. Method: immunoSEQ multiplex PCR; TCRdb's copy keeps in-frame clones and lacks some. The table lists about 240,000 clones, 85% to 90% of them singletons, with 5.5% to 6.5% in the top ten. The sample taken for sequencing was peripheral blood. The source is a man aged 55 to 69 with acute or convalescent COVID-19.

This chain joins TRBV4-1 and TRBJ2-7; 8 positions agree with TRBD2. The germline gives CDR1 MGHRA, CDR2 YSYEKL. The V gene end was trimmed by 4 bases and the J gene end by 2 bases; junction bases not matched to a gene: 7. The CDR3 extends over 15 amino acids. The CDR3 is CASSPPSGRTYEQYF. The CDR3 DNA reads TGCGCCAGCAGCCCGCCGAGCGGGAGAACCTACGAGCAGTACTTC.

J is TRBJ2-7 and V is TRBV4-3, with a weak D call TRBD2 (6 bases). V lost 0 bases and J 2 bases, leaving 17 bases between the germline ends. The CDR3 consists of 17 residues. Germline CDR1 reads LGHNA; CDR2 reads YSLEER. The CDR3 DNA follows: TGCGCCAGCAGCCAAGATTACAATGGAGGGGAAACCTACGAGCAGTACTTC. Protein: CASSQDYNGGETYEQYF.

The V call is TRBV14, the J call TRBJ1-5; D gene unclear. The CDR3 sequence is 13 residues long. Germline assignment: CDR1 SGHDN and CDR2 FVKESK. V lost 4 bases and J lost 4, with 8 bases in between. CDR3 in DNA: TGTGCCAGCAGCCTAAGAGGGAATCAGCCCCAGCATTTT. Translation: CASSLRGNQPQHF.

V usage is TRBV9 and J usage is TRBJ1-2; 8 bases line up with TRBD1. V trimming: 3 bases; J trimming: 2 bases; junction bases outside the gene matches: 3. The CDR3 consists of 14 residues. Germline-derived CDR1 and CDR2 are SGDLS and YYNGEE. The CDR3 spells CASSAGQGNYGYTF. CDR3 DNA: TGTGCCAGCAGCGCCGGACAGGGAAACTATGGCTACACCTTC.

This chain joins TRBV12-5 and TRBJ2-3, with TRBD1 matching over 8 bases. The CDR3 spans 16 residues. CDR1 and CDR2 from the germline V gene are LGHNT and FRNRAP. The junction had 10 bases not matched to a gene; V was cut back by 5 bases and J by 3 bases. The CDR3 protein is CASGTGTGIRTDTQYF. CDR3 coding DNA: TGTGCTAGTGGTACAGGGACAGGTATTCGGACAGATACGCAGTATTTT.

V and J are TRBV28 and TRBJ1-6; a weak D match, TRBD1 (6 bases). Trimming cost V 8 bases and J 8 bases, with 16 bases left between them. Germline CDR1 and CDR2: MDHEN and SYDVKM. This CDR3 is 14 amino acids long. CDR3 residues: CASRSSGGDSPLHF. CDR3 in DNA: TGTGCCAGCCGAAGCTCGGGGGGCGATTCACCCCTCCACTTT.

The chain combines TRBV15 with TRBJ1-6, with a possible D match to TRBD1 (6 bases). Per germline, CDR1 LNHNV and CDR2 YYDKDF (reference sequence). The V and J ends lost 1 base and 6 bases respectively, with 10 bases between them. The CDR3 loop spans 15 amino acids. The CDR3 nucleotides are TGTGCCACCAGCAGAGCTCAGGGGACTAATTCACCCCTCCACTTT. Translating it yields CATSRAQGTNSPLHF.

The gene calls are TRBV28 and TRBJ1-5; D might be TRBD1 (5 bases). Deletions cut 4 bases from V and 5 bases from J, with 9 bases between. This CDR3 is built from 13 residues. From germline, CDR1 is MDHEN and CDR2 SYDVKM. CDR3 sequence: CASSSDSYQPQHF. In DNA form, the CDR3 reads TGTGCCAGCAGTTCCGACAGTTATCAGCCCCAGCATTTT.

This chain uses TRBV7-2 with TRBJ2-1, with a possible D match to TRBD2 (5 bases). V was clipped by 0 bases and J by 0 bases, with 6 bases between them. Per the germline V gene, CDR1 is SGHTA and CDR2 is FQGNSA. This CDR3 is 15 amino acids long. DNA for the CDR3: TGTGCCAGCAGCTTAGCGGGGAGCTCCTACAATGAGCAGTTCTTC. This encodes CASSLAGSSYNEQFF.

The V and J genes are TRBV30 and TRBJ2-2; 7 bases are a match to TRBD1. CDR3 length: 15 amino acids. J was trimmed by 2 bases and V by 1 base; bases with no gene match: 4. Germline V CDR1 and CDR2: GTSNPN, SVGIG (reference sequence). CDR3 in DNA: TGTGCCTGGAGTGGGACAGGAGCCAACACCGGGGAGCTGTTTTTT. It encodes CAWSGTGANTGELFF.

The V and J genes are TRBV19 and TRBJ1-1, with unresolved D. Germline CDR1 LNHDA, CDR2 SQIVND (reference sequence). The ends were cut back, 5 bases at V and 1 base at J, with 8 bases in the middle. The CDR3 length is 13 residues. CDR3 loop: CASSLLRNTEAFF. CDR3 bases: TGTGCCAGTAGTCTTTTGAGGAACACTGAAGCTTTCTTT.

The rearrangement links TRBV2 to TRBJ1-1, with no clear D. The ends were cut back, 3 bases at V and 6 bases at J, with 11 bases in the middle. Germline-derived CDR1 and CDR2 are SNHLY and FYNNEI. The CDR3 consists of 13 residues. CDR3: CASSDFGYSEAFF. CDR3 DNA: TGTGCCAGCAGTGACTTTGGTTACTCTGAAGCTTTCTTT.

The V call is TRBV28, the J call TRBJ2-3, with D possibly TRBD1 on 6 matching bases. Trimming stripped 7 bases from V and 5 bases from J, with 13 bases between. CDR1 and CDR2 from the germline V gene are MDHEN and SYDVKM. The CDR3 contains 13 residues. This CDR3 is CASIAGAGDTQYF. CDR3 DNA: TGTGCCAGCATAGCAGGGGCTGGAGATACGCAGTATTTT.

The chain is built from TRBV28 and TRBJ2-1; 13 bases are shared with TRBD2. CDR1 and CDR2 (germline): MDHEN, SYDVKM. The V segment lost 0 bases and the J segment 9 bases; nucleotides outside the gene matches: 8. This CDR3 spans 17 amino acids. The DNA for the CDR3 is TGTGCCAGCAGTTTATGGACTAGCGGGAGGACCATCAGTGAGCAGTTCTTC. Translated, it gives CASSLWTSGRTISEQFF.

V usage is TRBV2 and J usage is TRBJ2-5; TRBD1 matches 12 bases. The CDR3 is made up of 16 amino acids. Germline V CDR1 and CDR2: SNHLY, FYNNEI. The V gene end was trimmed by 5 bases and the J gene end by 5 bases; junction bases not matched to a gene: 9. The CDR3 region has the DNA TGTGCCAGCAGTACCGGGACAGGGGGCGCGTGGGAGACCCAGTACTTC. This sequence encodes CASSTGTGGAWETQYF.

This clone appeared a single time. The rearrangement links TRBV5-6 to TRBJ2-1; TRBD2 matches at 7 bases. J lost 0 bases, V lost 5 bases, and 5 bases had no gene match. The germline V gene encodes CDR1 SGHDT and CDR2 YYEEEE. This CDR3 comprises 15 residues. CDR3 in DNA: TGTGCCAGCAGTCGTCGGGAGGCCTCCTACAATGAGCAGTTCTTC. It translates to CASSRREASYNEQFF. The full variable domain, its missing parts supplied by reference TRBV5-6 and TRBJ2-1, is DAGVTQSPTHLIKTRGQQVTLRCSPKSGHDTVSWYQQALGQGPQFIFQYYEEEERQRGNFPDRFSGHQFPNYSSELNVNALLLGDSALYLCASSRREASYNEQFFGPGTRLTVL.

The rearrangement uses TRBV7-2 and TRBJ2-1; 9 positions agree with TRBD2. Trimming at V came to 4 bases and at J to 0 bases, leaving 10 bases not matched to a gene. The CDR3 totals 18 residues. CDR1 and CDR2 from the germline V gene are SGHTA and FQGNSA. The CDR3 DNA reads TGTGCCAGCAGCTCCGGACTAGCGAAAGTTAGCTCCTACAATGAGCAGTTCTTC. Protein product: CASSSGLAKVSSYNEQFF.